This entry lists 22 T cell receptor beta chains sequenced from one sample in a study of T cells in women clearing cervical HPV infection. Repertoires were generated with immunoSEQ multiplex PCR, while TCRdb's copy carries only in-frame clones and drops some. The listing records 35,000 to 45,000 clones. Sequences were obtained from blood buffy coat. These TCRs come from a woman aged 18-69 years with a cervical HPV16 infection that either progressed to CIN3+ or cleared (not recorded which).

Comment on this clone: The read falls 3 residues short of the CDR3 end, and the missing part is taken from the germline J gene. The gene calls are TRBV19 and TRBJ1-2, with TRBD1 matching over 9 bases. Per germline, CDR1 LNHDA and CDR2 SQIVND (reference sequence). CDR3 length: 15 amino acids. V lost 4 bases and J lost 6; bases outside the gene matches: 9. The part of the CDR3 DNA that was read is TGTGCCAGTAGTAACACAGGGGGCGCCCTGAATGGC. This translates into CASSNTGGALNG. The full CDR3 protein reads CASSNTGGALNGYTF.

Comment on this clone: The sequence runs out 3 residues before the end of the CDR3; the remainder is reconstructed from the germline J gene. The rearrangement links TRBV2 to TRBJ2-7; unclear D gene. Germline V lookup: CDR1 SNHLY, CDR2 FYNNEI. With 6 bases removed from V and 4 bases from J, the gap between germline ends came to 7 bases. This CDR3 spans 11 amino acids. CDR3 loop: CASSQQYEQYF. Incomplete CDR3 DNA: TGTGCCAGCAGCCAACAGTACGAG.

Remarks on this clone: The CDR3 end falls 3 residues outside the read, so it is completed with the germline J gene. The gene calls are TRBV27 and TRBJ2-3, with 7 bases matching TRBD1. Per germline, CDR1 MNHEY and CDR2 SMNVEV (reference sequence). This CDR3 comprises 12 residues. CDR3 sequence: CASSLLQGPQYF. Incomplete CDR3 DNA: TGTGCCAGCAGTTTATTACAGGGGCCG.

Concerning this clone: The CDR3 goes on 3 residues after the read ends, and that part is filled in from the germline J gene. The chain employs TRBV13 and TRBJ2-1; D perhaps matches TRBD2 (5 bases). The CDR3 contains 15 residues. The germline V and J ends were trimmed by 4 bases and 6 bases, with 16 bases remaining between them. The germline V gene encodes CDR1 PRHDT and CDR2 FYEKMQ (reference sequence). The CDR3 bases that were read are TGTGCCAGCAGCTCCGGGATACTAGGAATCAATGAG. Translated: CASSSGILGINE. The complete CDR3 reads CASSSGILGINEQFF. Full variable domain (outside the CDR3, taken from reference TRBV13 and TRBJ2-1): AAGVIQSPRHLIKEKRETATLKCYPIPRHDTVYWYQQGPGQDPQFLISFYEKMQSDKGSIPDRFSAQQFSDYHSELNMSSLELGDSALYFCASSSGILGINEQFFGPGTRLTVL.

About this clone itself: The sequence runs out 3 residues before the end of the CDR3; the remainder is reconstructed from the germline J gene. This chain connects TRBV19 to TRBJ1-2; D is uncertain. Germline lookup yields CDR1 LNHDA and CDR2 SQIVND (reference sequence). The CDR3 runs to 14 residues. The DNA read from the CDR3 is TGTGCCAGTAGTTACGGCACAAGCTCCTACGGG. Amino acid sequence: CASSYGTSSYG. The entire CDR3 protein is CASSYGTSSYGYTF. The full variable domain, with the rest looked up from reference TRBV19 and TRBJ1-2, is DGGITQSPKYLFRKEGQNVTLSCEQNLNHDAMYWYRQDPGQGLRLIYYSQIVNDFQKGDIAEGYSVSREKKESFPLTVTSAQKNPTAFYLCASSYGTSSYGYTFGSGTRLTVV.

In regard to this clone: An end of the junction does not agree with germline; a read error may underlie this. Coverage ceases 3 residues before the CDR3 finishes, and the germline J gene fills in the end. Distinct nucleotide sequences in the sample also encode this CDR3. The gene calls are TRBV14 and TRBJ1-3; possible D gene TRBD1, 5 bases. CDR3 length: 14 residues. Per the germline V gene, CDR1 is SGHDN and CDR2 is FVKESK. The CDR3: CASSQEHGGSTIYF. The sequenced CDR3 bases are TGTGCCAGCAGCCAAGAGCACGGGGGAAGCACC.

A remark on this clone: The junction differs from germline at one of its ends, possibly a read error. The read gets to within 3 residues of the CDR3 end, and the germline J gene fills in the rest. The rearrangement uses TRBV7-2 and TRBJ2-3; the D gene is possibly TRBD2 (5 bases). Looked up from germline, CDR1 is SGHTA and CDR2 is FQGNSA. The CDR3 spans 15 residues. The chain's CDR3 is CASSRRVGRAETQYF. CDR3 DNA (partial): TGTGCCAGCAGCAGGCGGGTAGGGCGGGCAGAGACG.

As to this clone: The CDR3 goes on 3 residues after the read ends, and that part is filled in from the germline J gene. This chain joins TRBV20-1 and TRBJ2-3; TRBD2 matches at 9 bases. The germline V gene encodes CDR1 DFQATT and CDR2 SNEGSKA (reference sequence). Unmatched junction bases numbered 10, after V lost 3 bases and J lost 3 bases. This CDR3 has 16 residues. The DNA read from the CDR3 is TGCAGTGCTAGGGGAGGTCTAGCGGGATCAACAGATACG. The encoded protein is CSARGGLAGSTDT. The CDR3, in full, reads CSARGGLAGSTDTQYF.

With respect to this clone: Read coverage stops 3 residues before the CDR3 terminus; the germline J gene supplies the remainder. The V gene is TRBV2, the J gene TRBJ2-2; D not certain. Trimming cost V 4 bases and J 1 base, with 7 bases left between them. The CDR3 runs to 14 residues. Germline lookup yields CDR1 SNHLY and CDR2 FYNNEI. The CDR3 spells CASSVSQNTGELFF. The CDR3 bases that were read are TGTGCCAGCAGTGTTAGTCAGAACACCGGGGAG.

Of note for this clone: The CDR3 end lies 3 residues beyond the end of the read and is filled in from the germline J gene. This chain uses TRBV20-1 with TRBJ2-5, with 11 positions matching TRBD2. V shed 3 bases, J shed 0 bases, and the junction held 12 bases outside the gene matches. The CDR3 runs 18 residues. Germline values: CDR1 DFQATT, CDR2 SNEGSKA (reference sequence). The DNA read from the CDR3 is TGCAGTGCTAGCCACTTCGGACGACTAGCGGGACACCAAGAGACC. Translating it yields CSASHFGRLAGHQET. The CDR3 in full is CSASHFGRLAGHQETQYF.

Points on this clone: The CDR3 is cut off 3 residues early in the read; its end comes from the germline J gene. This chain joins TRBV14 and TRBJ2-3, with 10 bases lining up with TRBD2. From germline, CDR1 is SGHDN and CDR2 FVKESK. CDR3 size: 15 residues. Unmatched junction bases numbered 6, after V lost 2 bases and J lost 7 bases. This CDR3 is CASSQSLAGVNTQYF. The covered CDR3 bases are TGTGCCAGCAGCCAAAGCCTAGCGGGAGTAAATACG.

As to this clone: The read terminates 3 residues before the CDR3 end, so the remaining end is supplied by the germline J gene. This chain connects TRBV12-3 or TRBV12-4 to TRBJ2-1; D remains ambiguous. Trimming removed 6 bases from V and 0 bases from J, with 6 bases in between. The length of the CDR3 is 13 residues. The part of the CDR3 DNA that was read is TGTGCCAGCAGCCTGTCCTCCTACAATGAG. Its translation: CASSLSSYNE. The full CDR3 protein reads CASSLSSYNEQFF.

About this clone: The sequenced fragment ends 3 residues before the CDR3 boundary, so the rest is inferred from the germline J gene. This sequence joins TRBV7-9 and TRBJ2-7, with a possible D match to TRBD1 (5 bases). The V end was cut by 8 bases, the J end by 3 bases, with 11 bases between. The CDR3 spans 12 residues. CDR1 is SEHNR, CDR2 FQNEAQ, per germline (reference sequence). The part of the CDR3 DNA that was read is TGTGCCAGCGCCGTAAGGGGCTACGAG. It codes for CASAVRGYE. The complete CDR3 sequence is CASAVRGYEQYF. The whole variable domain, filled in from reference TRBV7-9 and TRBJ2-7, reads DTGVSQNPRHKITKRGQNVTFRCDPISEHNRLYWYRQTLGQGPEFLTYFQNEAQLEKSRLLSDRFSAERPKGSFSTLEIQRTEQGDSAMYLCASAVRGYEQYFGPGTRLTVT.

On this clone itself: The read is 3 residues too short to cover the CDR3 end, so that end is filled in from the germline J gene. The chain recombines TRBV12-5 with TRBJ2-5; tentative D call: TRBD2 (6 bases). This CDR3 comprises 14 residues. In germline, CDR1 is LGHNT, CDR2 FRNRAP. The ends were cut back, 4 bases at V and 4 bases at J, with 13 bases in the middle. The CDR3 sequence: CASGYGGSIETQYF. CDR3 DNA (partial): TGTGCTAGTGGTTACGGGGGTAGCATAGAGACC.

Regarding this clone: The read ends 3 residues shy of where the CDR3 ends; the end is completed using the germline J gene. This rearrangement joins TRBV18 to TRBJ2-1, with a possible D match to TRBD2 (6 bases). The CDR3 runs to 13 residues. Germline V gives CDR1 KGHSH, CDR2 LQKENI. V was shortened by 5 bases and J by 6 bases, with 11 bases between the two germline ends. The DNA read from the CDR3 is TGTGCCAGCTCATCGGGGGACCCCAATGAG. It specifies CASSSGDPNE. Given in full, the CDR3 is CASSSGDPNEQFF.

To note about this clone: The CDR3 goes on 3 residues after the read ends, and that part is filled in from the germline J gene. The rearrangement joins TRBV2 to TRBJ2-2; D unresolved. CDR1 and CDR2 from the germline V gene are SNHLY and FYNNEI. CDR3 length: 16 residues. Trimming left V 0 bases short and J 0 bases short, with 8 bases between. CDR3 in amino acids: CASSEAKRSNTGELFF. The covered CDR3 bases are TGTGCCAGCAGTGAAGCGAAGCGCTCGAACACCGGGGAG.

Of note for this clone: The CDR3 extends 3 residues past the end of the read, so its final part is completed from the germline J gene. The chain employs TRBV18 and TRBJ2-2, with 8 bases matching TRBD1. The J segment lost 6 bases and the V segment lost 3 bases, leaving 6 bases of the junction unmatched. The CDR3 length is 15 residues. Germline CDR1 and CDR2: KGHSH and LQKENI. CDR3 residues: CASSPGQGIPGELFF. CDR3 DNA, as far as it was read: TGTGCCAGCTCACCTGGACAGGGTATCCCCGGGGAG.

The CDR3 DNA, read in part, is TGTGCCAGCAGCGACAGGGGACAAGGA. Encoded protein: CASSDRGQG. The whole CDR3 is CASSDRGQGLFF. The J gene is TRBJ1-4, the V gene TRBV6-2 or TRBV6-3; 8 nucleotides match TRBD1. The missing CDR3 end, 3 residues past where the read stops, is filled in from the germline J gene. The germline gives CDR1 MNHEY, CDR2 SVGEGT. This CDR3 is 12 amino acids long.

Notes on this clone: From the germline J gene comes the end of the CDR3, since the read stops 3 residues before it. V and J are TRBV5-1 and TRBJ1-2; D is unclear. CDR3 size: 15 residues. Germline V lookup: CDR1 SGHRS, CDR2 YFSETQ. Trimming pared 0 bases from V and 3 bases from J, leaving 12 bases between. The sequenced part of the CDR3 DNA is TGCGCCAGCAGCTTGGCCGTAGGGCAGTACTATGGC. Translation gives CASSLAVGQYYG. The full CDR3 protein reads CASSLAVGQYYGYTF.

With respect to this clone: The read terminates 3 residues before the CDR3 end, so the remaining end is supplied by the germline J gene. The chain employs TRBV20-1 and TRBJ2-1; the match to TRBD2 covers 12 bases. Trimming removed 0 bases from V and 3 bases from J; junction bases left unmatched: 6. The CDR3 runs 17 residues. Per the germline V gene, CDR1 is DFQATT and CDR2 is SNEGSKA (reference sequence). CDR3 loop: CSARDTLAGGVYNEQFF. Incomplete CDR3 DNA: TGCAGTGCTAGAGATACCCTAGCGGGAGGGGTCTACAATGAG.

Details on this clone: Sequence at one end of the junction differs from germline and may be a read error. The read halts 3 residues ahead of the CDR3 end, with the missing end drawn from the germline J gene. V and J are TRBV7-2 and TRBJ2-7; D could derive from TRBD1 or TRBD2 (5 bases each). Per germline, CDR1 SGHTA and CDR2 FQGNSA. The CDR3 has 15 residues. The CDR3 bases that were read are TGTGCCAACAGCTTCGTCCAGGGAGAGTCCTACGAG. It is translated as CANSFVQGESYE. The CDR3 in its entirety is CANSFVQGESYEQYF.

About this clone itself: The CDR3 end is not reached by the read, which stops 3 residues before it; the germline J gene fills it in. The chain combines TRBV13 with TRBJ2-7; possibly TRBD1 for D (6 bases). V was pared by 5 bases and J by 4 bases, with 24 bases between. The germline V gene encodes CDR1 PRHDT and CDR2 FYEKMQ (reference sequence). The CDR3 loop spans 17 amino acids. The CDR3 loop is CASSPVGSGVSGYEQYF. CDR3 bases read: TGTGCCAGCAGCCCGGTGGGCTCAGGGGTAAGCGGATACGAG. The whole variable domain, remainder taken from reference TRBV13 and TRBJ2-7, is AAGVIQSPRHLIKEKRETATLKCYPIPRHDTVYWYQQGPGQDPQFLISFYEKMQSDKGSIPDRFSAQQFSDYHSELNMSSLELGDSALYFCASSPVGSGVSGYEQYFGPGTRLTVT.